This T cell receptor (beta chain) was sequenced for a study of blood T cell repertoires in COVID-19. The CDR3 consists of 14 residues. With 3 bases clipped from V and 7 bases from J, the junction kept 9 bases outside the gene matches. Per germline, CDR1 GTSNPN and CDR2 SVGIG (reference sequence). Measured with immunoSEQ multiplex PCR; TCRdb has only the in-frame clones, and not every one. The repertoire holds fewer than 250,000 clones, with roughly 89% as singletons. The sample was PBMCs or T cells enriched from blood (not recorded which). The source of this sequence is a man aged 30 to 39 who had been exposed to COVID-19. The rearrangement joins TRBV30 to TRBJ1-2, with TRBD1 matching over 9 bases. This chain's CDR3 is CAWRKQGAHIGYTF. The DNA for the CDR3 is TGTGCCTGGAGAAAACAGGGGGCGCATATTGGCTACACCTTC.